Listed here are 7 T cell receptor beta chains from one sample, sequenced in a study of cytomegalovirus exposure and HLA in healthy donors. Assay used: immunoSEQ multiplex PCR; TCRdb lists only in-frame clones, some missing. Here the sample spans about 160,000 clones, roughly 89% being singletons. Material for sequencing was PBMCs. These receptors were collected from a woman aged 18-35 years in good health and CMV-seropositive.

The V gene is TRBV6-5, the J gene TRBJ2-7, with 7 bases that match TRBD1. Germline CDR1 MNHEY, CDR2 SVGAGI. V dropped 2 bases and J dropped 2; count of bases not matched to a gene: 3. There are 14 residues in the CDR3. The CDR3, as DNA: TGTGCCAGCAGTTACGGGGACAGTGCCTACGAGCAGTACTTC. This sequence encodes CASSYGDSAYEQYF.

The rearrangement links TRBV6-6 to TRBJ2-7; D not resolved. Germline loops: CDR1 MNHNY, CDR2 SVGAGI (reference sequence). V was shortened by 2 bases and J by 2 bases, with 7 bases between the two germline ends. This CDR3 has 13 residues. As DNA, the CDR3 is TGTGCCAGCAGTTACGAGAACCCCTACGAGCAGTACTTC. This translates into CASSYENPYEQYF.

The V call is TRBV5-6, the J call TRBJ1-4; D gene ambiguous. Germline CDR1 reads SGHDT; CDR2 reads YYEEEE. The CDR3 totals 15 residues. V lost 2 bases to trimming and J lost 2 bases, with 10 bases between them. CDR3 in DNA: TGTGCCAGCAGCTTCGGGTGGCTCACTAATGAAAAACTGTTTTTT. Protein sequence: CASSFGWLTNEKLFF.

The V gene is TRBV11-2, the J gene TRBJ2-5, with a weak D call TRBD2 (7 bases). The germline V gene has CDR1 SGHAT and CDR2 FQNNGV. The length of the CDR3 is 15 residues. Trimming removed 1 base at V and 5 bases at J, with 14 bases between. CDR3 in DNA: TGTGCCAGCAGCTTAGGAGGGGGGGGGCCGGAGACCCAGTACTTC. This gives the protein CASSLGGGGPETQYF.

This rearrangement joins TRBV6-6 to TRBJ1-4; 9 bases align to TRBD1. There are 15 residues in the CDR3. From germline, CDR1 is MNHNY and CDR2 SVGAGI (reference sequence). The J segment lost 8 bases and the V segment lost 5 bases, leaving 9 bases of the junction unmatched. CDR3 residues: CASSPRQGVGEKLFF. The CDR3 nucleotides read TGTGCCAGCAGTCCCCGACAGGGGGTAGGCGAAAAACTGTTTTTT.

The V call is TRBV2, the J call TRBJ2-1, with a weak D call TRBD1 (5 bases). V gave up 6 bases and J gave up 8 bases, with 11 bases separating them. This CDR3 has 12 amino acids. Germline loops: CDR1 SNHLY, CDR2 FYNNEI. Here the CDR3 reads CASSASRDEQFF. Here the CDR3 DNA reads TGTGCCAGCAGCGCTTCCAGGGATGAGCAGTTCTTC.

Only one count was recorded for this clone. J is TRBJ2-3 and V is TRBV7-2; 9 nucleotides line up with TRBD2. The CDR3 is 16 residues long. The trim removed 2 bases at V and 2 bases at J, leaving 5 bases unmatched. The germline CDR1 and CDR2 sequences are SGHTA and FQGNSA. CDR3 sequence (DNA): TGTGCCAGCAGCTTACCTAGCGGGGAACCCACAGATACGCAGTATTTT. This gives the protein CASSLPSGEPTDTQYF.